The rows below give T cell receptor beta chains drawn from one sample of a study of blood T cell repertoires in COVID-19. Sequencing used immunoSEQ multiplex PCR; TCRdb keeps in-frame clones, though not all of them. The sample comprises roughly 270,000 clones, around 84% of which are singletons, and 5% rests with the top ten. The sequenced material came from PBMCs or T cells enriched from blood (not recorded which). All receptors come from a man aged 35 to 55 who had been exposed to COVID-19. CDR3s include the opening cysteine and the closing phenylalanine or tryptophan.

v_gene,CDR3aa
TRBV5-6,CASTRWGVPEAFF
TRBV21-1,CASSSGPKRDRAYEQYF
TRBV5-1,CASSLVAGGGGWNEQFF
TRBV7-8,CASSYVDRVETQYF
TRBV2,CASRLGTGGQPQHF
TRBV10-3,CAISGRGAGSQETQYF
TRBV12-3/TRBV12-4,CASSLGQNTEAFF
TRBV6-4,CASSPRGRENTEQFF
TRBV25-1,CASSDQGLTGELFF
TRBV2,CASSERGPNYGYTF
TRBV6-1,CASSGSAQIYGYTF
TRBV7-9,CASSSPIGGNTGELFF
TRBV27,CASRARGNTEAFF
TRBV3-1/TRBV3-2,CASSPGLVYEQYF
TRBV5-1,CASSLTVGELFF
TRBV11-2,CASSLDQAYPGELFF
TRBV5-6,CASSPGLGYEQYF
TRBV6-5,CASSPLDTIYF
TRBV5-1,CASSLALNQPQHF
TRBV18,CASSLLLAGRPEQYF
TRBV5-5,CASSSMTGPTEPQHF
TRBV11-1,CASSSRTGGETQYF
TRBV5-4,CASSSTVTYEQYF
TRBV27,CASSLNYRGYNEQFF
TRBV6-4,CASSELPREDNEQFF
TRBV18,CASRANYEQYF
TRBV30,CAWSFQGGEQYF
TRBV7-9,CASSSQGMNQPQHF
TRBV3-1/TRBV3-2,CASSQYSTGYNSAGANVLTF